This entry features one T cell receptor (beta chain) sequence. This clonotype was seen a few times. Its antigen has not been determined. No quality values exist for individual bases; no much larger clone is one base distant. The CDR3 sequence holds 18 residues, the cysteine and phenylalanine included. The sequence is cut down to CDR3 DNA, 54 bases in frame from base 1. V gives up 6 bases and J gives up 0 bases, and the segment between their germline ends measures 18 bases. CDR1 MNHNS and CDR2 SASEGT were looked up in the germline V gene. The entry originates in a study of T cells after yellow fever vaccination (dated by TCRdb to the late 2010s). Notes on the research overall: The SMART-Seq v4 Ultra Low Input RNA kit was used to prepare libraries from fractions with low cell numbers. To track T-cell clones before and after primary and booster YFV17D yellow fever vaccination, bulk TCR alpha and beta repertoires were sequenced longitudinally. The cohort comprised two healthy male donors, one aged 18 to 30 and one aged 30 to 40 years. Blood was collected at multiple timepoints before and after primary and secondary immunization, and bulk PBMC replicates and cell subsets were isolated.

The intended sense of this specimen's treatment or condition label: live attenuated yellow fever vaccine strain. At every blood-draw timepoint, two biological replicates of bulk PBMCs were collected. A standard Ficoll-Paque protocol was used to isolate PBMCs from peripheral blood. RNA was extracted with TriZol from bulk PBMCs, CD4 and CD8 fractions, and dextramer-positive and dextramer-negative fractions. TCR cDNA was synthesized by 5'RACE template switching, which introduced a universal primer site and unique molecular identifiers. Priming for cDNA synthesis came from both the TCR alpha and TCR beta constant segments. Libraries were amplified in two PCR steps, with sample barcodes and sequencing adapters added in the second step. Libraries were sequenced on Illumina HiSeq 2500 (2x100 bp) or NovaSeq (2x150 bp). In the source study's methods: MIGEC handled demultiplexing of reads and collapsing into UMI consensus sequences, while MiXCR performed V(D)J alignment. Vaccine-responding clonotypes were defined with edgeR using replicate PBMC samples, requiring FDR below 0.01 and a log2 fold change above 5 up to day 15. CD4 or CD8 identity was assigned to each bulk clonotype according to whether the clonotype was present at higher abundance in the sequenced CD4 repertoire or the sequenced CD8 repertoire. In TCRdb, the public reads were trimmed at Q25 with fastp and aligned with MiXCR, with productive beta chains retained. Identical CDR3 proteins give one entry, which carries the most common genes and DNA. The V and J calls were not made by the authors but by TCRdb's processing. For this sample there are 500,000 to 650,000 distinct CDR3 sequences; around 17% appear just once. The top ten hold approximately 15% of the sample.

Broader findings and caveats from the paper: Computational filtering was required because FACS-sorted repertoires could contain abundant contaminating clonotypes from the bulk population. A small share of clonotypes was detected in both CD4 and CD8 compartments, with the overlap likely arising from convergent recombination. The study included only two donors, which limits how far the findings can be generalized. The secondary T-cell response was found to be weaker but faster than the primary response, with a peak reached on day 5 rather than on day 15. Most clones expanded after primary vaccination (roughly 96% of CD4 and around 89% of CD8) were re-detected after the booster, suggesting that broad memory maintenance occurred.

Sequenced here: PBMCs, sampled about 5 days after the first yellow fever vaccination. This TCR was sampled from a man aged 18 to 35 who received the YFV17D yellow fever vaccine. The chain employs TRBV6-1 and TRBJ2-6; the D gene is perhaps TRBD1, on 6 matching bases. The bases read TGTGCCAGCAGGACGCTACAGGGACGGACCTCTGGGGCCAACGTCCTGACTTTC. Translated, it gives CASRTLQGRTSGANVLTF.